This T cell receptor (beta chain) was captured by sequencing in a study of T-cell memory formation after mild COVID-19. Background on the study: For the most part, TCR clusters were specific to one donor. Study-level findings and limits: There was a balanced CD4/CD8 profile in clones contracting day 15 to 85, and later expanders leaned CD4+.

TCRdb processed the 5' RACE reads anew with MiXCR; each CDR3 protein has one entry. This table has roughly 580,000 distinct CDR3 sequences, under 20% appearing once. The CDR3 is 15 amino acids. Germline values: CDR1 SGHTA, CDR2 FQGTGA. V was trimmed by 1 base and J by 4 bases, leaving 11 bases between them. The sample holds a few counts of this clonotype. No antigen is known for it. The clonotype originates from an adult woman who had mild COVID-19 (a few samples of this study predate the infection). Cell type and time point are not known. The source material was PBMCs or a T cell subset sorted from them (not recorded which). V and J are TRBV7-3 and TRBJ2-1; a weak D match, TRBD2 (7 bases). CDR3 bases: TGTGCCAGCAGCTTAAGGGGGGGCACGTACAATGAGCAGTTCTTC. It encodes CASSLRGGTYNEQFF.